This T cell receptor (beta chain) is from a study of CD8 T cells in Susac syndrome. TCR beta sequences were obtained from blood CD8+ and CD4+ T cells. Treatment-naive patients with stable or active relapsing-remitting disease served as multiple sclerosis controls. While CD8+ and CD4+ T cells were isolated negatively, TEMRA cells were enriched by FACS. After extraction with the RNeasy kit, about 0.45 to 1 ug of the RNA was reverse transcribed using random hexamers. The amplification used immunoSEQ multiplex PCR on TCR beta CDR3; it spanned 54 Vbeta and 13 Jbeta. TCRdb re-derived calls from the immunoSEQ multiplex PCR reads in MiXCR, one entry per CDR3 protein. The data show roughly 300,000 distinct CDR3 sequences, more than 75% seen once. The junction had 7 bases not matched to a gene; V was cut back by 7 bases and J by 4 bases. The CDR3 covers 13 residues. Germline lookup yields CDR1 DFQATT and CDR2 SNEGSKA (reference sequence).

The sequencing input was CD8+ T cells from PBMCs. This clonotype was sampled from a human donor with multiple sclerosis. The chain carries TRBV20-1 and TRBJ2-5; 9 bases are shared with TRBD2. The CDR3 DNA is TGCAGTGACTCTAGCGGGACGGGAGAGACCCAGTACTTC. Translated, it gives CSDSSGTGETQYF.